These T cell receptor beta chains were read from a single sample in a study of T cells in localized non-small cell lung cancer. This table comes from immunoSEQ multiplex PCR, and its TCRdb copy is limited to in-frame clones, with some not included. The table includes about 24,000 clones, about four fifths detected once. Sequences were derived from PBMCs, sampled before any cancer treatment. Receptors were obtained from a man aged 35-75 years with stage II lung adenocarcinoma. Both conserved end residues are part of each CDR3. The order of the fields is clone size, V gene, D gene, J gene, CDR3 DNA, CDR3 protein. D genes are given only for firm matches. The size field is filled for only some rows; it gives once, few, many or a size class.

clone_size: -; v_call: TRBV27; d_call: -; j_call: TRBJ2-1; cdr3_nt: TGTGCCAGCAAACCGGGGGCCCGAACGTCCAATGAGCAGTTCTTC; cdr3_aa: CASKPGARTSNEQFF
clone_size: -; v_call: TRBV6-6; d_call: -; j_call: TRBJ1-2; cdr3_nt: TGTGCCAGCAGTTACTCAACCCTCATTCCTGAGTATGGCTACACCTTC; cdr3_aa: CASSYSTLIPEYGYTF
clone_size: once; v_call: TRBV6-5; d_call: -; j_call: TRBJ2-7; cdr3_nt: TGTGCCAGCCGTCCCCCTTCGACCTACGAGCAGTACTTC; cdr3_aa: CASRPPSTYEQYF
clone_size: -; v_call: TRBV6-5; d_call: TRBD1; j_call: TRBJ2-7; cdr3_nt: TGTGCCAGCAGTTACTATATTCGACAGGGGCGGAACGAGCAGTACTTC; cdr3_aa: CASSYYIRQGRNEQYF
clone_size: few; v_call: TRBV5-5; d_call: TRBD1; j_call: TRBJ2-1; cdr3_nt: TGTGCCAGCAGCTCCAGGGGGCTCGGTGAGCAGTTCTTC; cdr3_aa: CASSSRGLGEQFF
clone_size: once; v_call: TRBV6-9; d_call: TRBD2; j_call: TRBJ2-7; cdr3_nt: TGTGCCAGCAGTTCCCCTAGCGGGAGCAGATACGAGCAGTACTTC; cdr3_aa: CASSSPSGSRYEQYF
clone_size: -; v_call: TRBV9; d_call: -; j_call: TRBJ2-7; cdr3_nt: TGTGCCAGCAGCCTAAGGGACAAGCCCTACGAGCAGTACTTC; cdr3_aa: CASSLRDKPYEQYF
clone_size: -; v_call: TRBV19; d_call: -; j_call: TRBJ1-5; cdr3_nt: TGTGCCAGTAGTATAGATCGGGGGGATGGTCAGCCCCAGCATTTT; cdr3_aa: CASSIDRGDGQPQHF
clone_size: -; v_call: TRBV28; d_call: -; j_call: TRBJ2-1; cdr3_nt: TGTGCCAGCAGTTTATGGGCGACTATCTCCTACAATGAGCAGTTCTTC; cdr3_aa: CASSLWATISYNEQFF
clone_size: -; v_call: TRBV5-1; d_call: TRBD1; j_call: TRBJ2-7; cdr3_nt: TGCGCCAGCAGCTTAAGGACAGGGACTTACGAGCAGTACTTC; cdr3_aa: CASSLRTGTYEQYF
clone_size: -; v_call: TRBV7-8; d_call: -; j_call: TRBJ1-5; cdr3_nt: TGTGCCAGCAGCCTCCCCGGGACACCCAATCAGCCCCAGCATTTT; cdr3_aa: CASSLPGTPNQPQHF
clone_size: once; v_call: TRBV7-9; d_call: -; j_call: TRBJ2-7; cdr3_nt: TGTGCCAGCAGCTTAGGGTCAGGCTCCAGCTCCTACGAGCAGTACTTC; cdr3_aa: CASSLGSGSSSYEQYF
clone_size: -; v_call: TRBV9; d_call: -; j_call: TRBJ2-3; cdr3_nt: TGTGCCAGCAGCGTAGCTTCGAGGGGGACAGATACGCAGTATTTT; cdr3_aa: CASSVASRGTDTQYF
clone_size: once; v_call: TRBV7-2; d_call: TRBD2; j_call: TRBJ2-3; cdr3_nt: TGTGCCAGCATTCCGACTAGCGGGAGTGCAGATACGCAGTATTTT; cdr3_aa: CASIPTSGSADTQYF
clone_size: -; v_call: TRBV12-5; d_call: -; j_call: TRBJ1-2; cdr3_nt: TGTGCTAGTGGTAACGAAGGTAACTATGGCTACACCTTC; cdr3_aa: CASGNEGNYGYTF
clone_size: once; v_call: TRBV5-4; d_call: -; j_call: TRBJ2-7; cdr3_nt: TGTGCCAGCAGCTTCGATCAGTCCTACGAGCAGTACTTC; cdr3_aa: CASSFDQSYEQYF
clone_size: -; v_call: TRBV5-1; d_call: TRBD1; j_call: TRBJ1-4; cdr3_nt: TGCGCCAGCAGCACGGGGCAGGGGGCTGAAAAACTGTTTTTT; cdr3_aa: CASSTGQGAEKLFF
clone_size: -; v_call: TRBV7-2; d_call: -; j_call: TRBJ2-2; cdr3_nt: TGTGCCAGCAGCCAGAGGGCTCTTTGGGAGCTGTTTTTT; cdr3_aa: CASSQRALWELFF
clone_size: -; v_call: TRBV2; d_call: -; j_call: TRBJ2-3; cdr3_nt: TGTGCCAGCAGTGATCTGTGGACAGACCGAAGCACAGATACGCAGTATTTT; cdr3_aa: CASSDLWTDRSTDTQYF
clone_size: -; v_call: TRBV11-2; d_call: -; j_call: TRBJ2-3; cdr3_nt: TGTGCCAGCAGCTTAGACCCAGGAGGAGGATCAGATACGCAGTATTTT; cdr3_aa: CASSLDPGGGSDTQYF
clone_size: -; v_call: TRBV6-6; d_call: -; j_call: TRBJ1-1; cdr3_nt: TGTGCCAGCAGTTACGCCCGAGGGGTTAAGAACACTGAAGCTTTCTTT; cdr3_aa: CASSYARGVKNTEAFF
clone_size: -; v_call: TRBV5-5; d_call: -; j_call: TRBJ1-6; cdr3_nt: TGTGCCAGCAGGTGGGACGGAAATTCACCCCTCCACTTT; cdr3_aa: CASRWDGNSPLHF
clone_size: -; v_call: TRBV18; d_call: -; j_call: TRBJ1-5; cdr3_nt: TGTGCCAGCTCACCCACAGGGAATCAGCCCCAGCATTTT; cdr3_aa: CASSPTGNQPQHF
clone_size: -; v_call: TRBV5-1; d_call: -; j_call: TRBJ1-1; cdr3_nt: TGCGCCAGCAGCTTGGTATCCGGGCACGGCACTGAAGCTTTCTTT; cdr3_aa: CASSLVSGHGTEAFF
clone_size: -; v_call: TRBV19; d_call: TRBD2; j_call: TRBJ2-6; cdr3_nt: TGTGCCAGTAGTATCGGGGGGTCTGGGGCCAACGTCCTGACTTTC; cdr3_aa: CASSIGGSGANVLTF
clone_size: once; v_call: TRBV6-5; d_call: -; j_call: TRBJ1-1; cdr3_nt: TGTGCCAGCAGTTCGGTGAACACTGAAGCTTTCTTT; cdr3_aa: CASSSVNTEAFF
clone_size: -; v_call: TRBV7-8; d_call: TRBD1; j_call: TRBJ2-1; cdr3_nt: TGTGCCAGCAGCTCCGGGACAGGGGAAGAGTTCTTC; cdr3_aa: CASSSGTGEEFF
clone_size: once; v_call: TRBV5-1; d_call: TRBD2; j_call: TRBJ2-1; cdr3_nt: TGCGCCAGCAGCGACCATGGAGGAGGCGGGAGCTCCTACAATGAGCAGTTCTTC; cdr3_aa: CASSDHGGGGSSYNEQFF
clone_size: -; v_call: TRBV25-1; d_call: TRBD1; j_call: TRBJ1-3; cdr3_nt: TGTGCCAGCAGTGATCCAACAGGGGCCTCCGCTGGAAACACCATATATTTT; cdr3_aa: CASSDPTGASAGNTIYF
clone_size: -; v_call: TRBV5-1; d_call: TRBD1; j_call: TRBJ2-5; cdr3_nt: TGCGCCAGCAGCCCTGGACAGGGCCAAGAGACCCAGTACTTC; cdr3_aa: CASSPGQGQETQYF
clone_size: once; v_call: TRBV5-5; d_call: -; j_call: TRBJ2-3; cdr3_nt: TGTGCCAGCAGCTCCTGGTGGGGGAGAGCGACAGATACGCAGTATTTT; cdr3_aa: CASSSWWGRATDTQYF
clone_size: -; v_call: TRBV5-6; d_call: -; j_call: TRBJ1-5; cdr3_nt: TGTGCCAGCAGCGCCAATCTCCTAGGCGGCAATCAGCCCCAGCATTTT; cdr3_aa: CASSANLLGGNQPQHF
clone_size: -; v_call: TRBV2; d_call: -; j_call: TRBJ1-2; cdr3_nt: TGTGCCAGCATAACAGGGCCGATCAACTATGGCTACACCTTC; cdr3_aa: CASITGPINYGYTF
clone_size: -; v_call: TRBV5-1; d_call: TRBD1; j_call: TRBJ2-7; cdr3_nt: TGCGCCAGCAGCGTCGGACAGGTCGACTACGAGCAGTACTTC; cdr3_aa: CASSVGQVDYEQYF
clone_size: -; v_call: TRBV30; d_call: -; j_call: TRBJ1-6; cdr3_nt: TGTGCCTGGAGTGCTCAGGTCAATTCACCCCTCCACTTT; cdr3_aa: CAWSAQVNSPLHF
clone_size: -; v_call: TRBV25-1; d_call: TRBD1; j_call: TRBJ1-4; cdr3_nt: TGTGCCAGTTCCCGGAGGACAGGGGGTGAGGAACTGTTTTTT; cdr3_aa: CASSRRTGGEELFF
clone_size: -; v_call: TRBV10-3; d_call: -; j_call: TRBJ2-5; cdr3_nt: TGTGCCATCAGTGAGAGGGGGGACCAAGAGACCCAGTACTTC; cdr3_aa: CAISERGDQETQYF
clone_size: -; v_call: TRBV11-1; d_call: -; j_call: TRBJ1-1; cdr3_nt: TGTGCCAGCAGCCAAACGCGGCTCGGGAACACTGAAGCTTTCTTT; cdr3_aa: CASSQTRLGNTEAFF
clone_size: -; v_call: TRBV4-1; d_call: -; j_call: TRBJ1-3; cdr3_nt: TGCGCCAGCAGCCAAGAGGATAGGGGACGGGCGGACACCATATATTTT; cdr3_aa: CASSQEDRGRADTIYF
clone_size: -; v_call: TRBV9; d_call: TRBD2; j_call: TRBJ2-7; cdr3_nt: TGTGCCAGCAGCGTAGGGGCTAGCGGGGTGAGCTCCTACGAGCAGTACTTC; cdr3_aa: CASSVGASGVSSYEQYF
clone_size: once; v_call: TRBV9; d_call: TRBD1; j_call: TRBJ1-2; cdr3_nt: TGTGCCAGCAGCAGAGATCAGGGGGGGAACGGCTACACCTTC; cdr3_aa: CASSRDQGGNGYTF
clone_size: -; v_call: TRBV4-1; d_call: TRBD2; j_call: TRBJ2-2; cdr3_nt: TGCGCCAGCGGCTGGGGGAGGGAGACCGGGGAGCTGTTTTTT; cdr3_aa: CASGWGRETGELFF
clone_size: -; v_call: TRBV27; d_call: TRBD2; j_call: TRBJ2-5; cdr3_nt: TGTGCCAGCAGTCAGAGGACTAGCGGGGGGGCCGGGGAGACCCAGTACTTC; cdr3_aa: CASSQRTSGGAGETQYF
clone_size: -; v_call: TRBV7-9; d_call: -; j_call: TRBJ1-2; cdr3_nt: TGTGCCAGCAGCTTATTAGACAGCCGAAACGGCTACACCTTC; cdr3_aa: CASSLLDSRNGYTF
clone_size: -; v_call: TRBV7-2; d_call: TRBD2; j_call: TRBJ2-1; cdr3_nt: TGTGCCAGCAGCCTCAGCGGGAGGGCCGACAATGAGCAGTTCTTC; cdr3_aa: CASSLSGRADNEQFF
clone_size: -; v_call: TRBV4-1; d_call: -; j_call: TRBJ2-3; cdr3_nt: TGCGCCAGCAGCCAAGAGTCGACACGGGATACGCAGTATTTT; cdr3_aa: CASSQESTRDTQYF
clone_size: -; v_call: TRBV6-1; d_call: -; j_call: TRBJ1-5; cdr3_nt: TGTGCCACCCGGGAAAGAAAAAATAGCAATCAGCCCCAGCATTTT; cdr3_aa: CATRERKNSNQPQHF
clone_size: once; v_call: TRBV11-2; d_call: -; j_call: TRBJ1-2; cdr3_nt: TGTGCCAGCAGCTTCCAGGGCGGTGGCTACACCTTC; cdr3_aa: CASSFQGGGYTF
clone_size: -; v_call: TRBV7-9; d_call: -; j_call: TRBJ2-5; cdr3_nt: TGTGCCAGCAGCTCAAATACGCTAGCAGGAGAGACCCAGTACTTC; cdr3_aa: CASSSNTLAGETQYF
clone_size: -; v_call: TRBV5-5; d_call: -; j_call: TRBJ2-5; cdr3_nt: TGTGCCAGCAGCTTGACCAGACAAGAGACCCAGTACTTC; cdr3_aa: CASSLTRQETQYF
clone_size: -; v_call: TRBV9; d_call: TRBD2; j_call: TRBJ2-2; cdr3_nt: TGTGCCAGCAGCGTAAGTGGCGGGAGTTACACCGGGGAGCTGTTTTTT; cdr3_aa: CASSVSGGSYTGELFF
clone_size: -; v_call: TRBV18; d_call: -; j_call: TRBJ2-7; cdr3_nt: TGTGCCAGCTCACAAGAGAGGCTAAGCTCCTACGAGCAGTACTTC; cdr3_aa: CASSQERLSSYEQYF
clone_size: -; v_call: TRBV2; d_call: TRBD1; j_call: TRBJ1-5; cdr3_nt: TGTGCCAGCAAGGGGCAGGGGGCCGCAGTAAGTCAGCCCCAGCATTTT; cdr3_aa: CASKGQGAAVSQPQHF
clone_size: once; v_call: TRBV2; d_call: -; j_call: TRBJ2-7; cdr3_nt: TGTGCCAGCAGTGATGTAGTGGCCTACGAGCAGTACTTC; cdr3_aa: CASSDVVAYEQYF